Given below is one T cell receptor beta chain in context. Its specificity is not known. The source of the sample is a study of blood T cells in healthy people across ages. Through a sample-barcoded 5' primer and a J-beta primer mix, a second PCR was run for roughly 6 to 11 cycles. TCRdb independently ran MiXCR on the 5' RACE reads; one entry per CDR3 protein. The sample has roughly 1,800,000 distinct CDR3 sequences; less than 50% are singletons. Study findings and constraints: Age brought a roughly linear fall in TCR beta diversity measured per million T cells. More naive CD4+ cells and higher diversity were found in long-lived than in aged donors.

Germline lookup yields CDR1 MNHEY and CDR2 SVGAGI. The CDR3 runs to 16 residues. V was cut by 2 bases and J by 0 bases, with 11 bases left in between. The sequenced material came from blood. The clonotype comes from a middle-aged woman in good health. The V gene is TRBV6-5, the J gene TRBJ2-4; D uncertain. The CDR3 nucleotides read TGTGCCAGCAGTTACGGGGATGGGGTAGCCAAAAACATTCAGTACTTC. Its translation is CASSYGDGVAKNIQYF.